This passage covers 11 T cell receptor beta chains from one sample sequenced in a study of T cell responses to AZD1222 COVID-19 vaccine. Sequenced by immunoSEQ multiplex PCR; TCRdb stores in-frame clones only, minus some. The data hold 150,000 to 200,000 clones, with approximately 90% observed a single time. Sequencing used peripheral blood, obtained on day 0 of AZD1222 vaccination. The receptor set was obtained from an adult in good health.

This clone was detected only once. This rearrangement joins TRBV9 to TRBJ2-5; D uncertain. CDR1 SGDLS and CDR2 YYNGEE come from the germline V gene. The CDR3 consists of 15 residues. V was pared by 4 bases and J by 2 bases, with 15 bases between. This CDR3 reads CASSSFSRGQETQYF. CDR3 coding DNA: TGTGCCAGCAGCTCTTTTAGTCGTGGGCAAGAGACCCAGTACTTC.

V is TRBV10-1 and J is TRBJ2-1; TRBD2 matches at 8 bases. J lost 2 bases, V lost 2 bases, and 2 bases had no gene match. This CDR3 is built from 15 residues. The germline CDR1 and CDR2 sequences are WNHNN and SYGVQD (reference sequence). The CDR3 here is CASSERRGAYNEQFF. CDR3 DNA sequence: TGCGCCAGCAGTGAGAGGCGGGGGGCCTACAATGAGCAGTTCTTC.

The genes are TRBV5-5 and TRBJ1-6, with TRBD1 identical over 10 bases. Germline V gene sequence: CDR1 SGHKS, CDR2 YYEKEE (reference sequence). The CDR3 totals 16 residues. With V trimmed by 0 bases and J by 13 bases, 10 bases remained unmatched. CDR3 coding DNA: TGTGCCAGCAGCTTGGCCCTGGGACAGGGGTTTTACCCCCTCCACTTT. Translating it yields CASSLALGQGFYPLHF.

The J gene is TRBJ1-2, the V gene TRBV5-4; the D is unclear. Germline-derived CDR1 and CDR2 are SGHNT and YYREEE (reference sequence). The CDR3 contains 13 residues. Trimming removed 0 bases at V and 2 bases at J, with 5 bases between. Written as DNA, the CDR3 is TGTGCCAGCAGCTTGGACACGAACTATGGCTACACCTTC. This sequence encodes CASSLDTNYGYTF.

The sample holds one count of this clone. The J gene is TRBJ1-1, the V gene TRBV12-2. TRBV12-2 is a recognized pseudogene. This CDR3 contains 9 residues. The CDR3 region has the DNA TGTGCAAGTCGCCCTAAAGCTTTCTTT. As protein: CASRPKAFF.

The rearrangement links TRBV24-1 to TRBJ1-5; possible D gene TRBD1, 6 bases. Trimming cost V 3 bases and J 6 bases, with 17 bases left between them. This CDR3 region has 16 residues. Looked up from germline, CDR1 is KGHDR and CDR2 is SFDVKD. The CDR3 DNA follows: TGTGCCACCAGTGATCCTGAGACAGGTTCCGCTCAGCCCCAGCATTTT. Amino acids: CATSDPETGSAQPQHF.

The chain employs TRBV5-1 and TRBJ2-7, with D possibly matching TRBD2 (6 bases). The CDR3 extends over 16 amino acids. The V and J ends lost 0 bases and 4 bases respectively, with 17 bases between them. Germline V lookup: CDR1 SGHRS, CDR2 YFSETQ. CDR3 region: CASSLENSGAGYEQYF. The CDR3 nucleotides are TGCGCCAGCAGCTTGGAAAATAGCGGAGCCGGTTACGAGCAGTACTTC.

The rearrangement joins TRBV5-4 to TRBJ2-3, with D perhaps assigned TRBD1 or TRBD2 (6 bases each). Germline CDR1 and CDR2: SGHNT and YYREEE (reference sequence). This CDR3 has 17 residues. V was clipped by 2 bases and J by 1 base, with 17 bases between them. The DNA for the CDR3 is TGTGCCAGCAGCTTAGGGGGGATAGATTTGGGCACAGATACGCAGTATTTT. Residues: CASSLGGIDLGTDTQYF.

This clone has a single count. The chain has TRBV19 and TRBJ1-5; 9 bases are a match to TRBD1. V lost 6 bases to trimming and J lost 5 bases; unmatched junction nucleotides: 11. The length of the CDR3 is 16 residues. Per the germline V gene, CDR1 is LNHDA and CDR2 is SQIVND (reference sequence). In DNA, the CDR3 is TGTGCCAGTAGAGAAACAGGGGGCGGTGATTATCAGCCCCAGCATTTT. It translates to CASRETGGGDYQPQHF.

The rearrangement uses TRBV5-4 and TRBJ2-3, with D perhaps TRBD1 (6 bases). V dropped 3 bases and J dropped 4 bases, with 18 bases sitting between them. The germline CDR1 and CDR2 sequences are SGHNT and YYREEE (reference sequence). CDR3 length equals 16 residues. This chain's CDR3 is CASSSWDTGLPDTQYF. In nucleotides, the CDR3 is TGTGCCAGCAGCTCATGGGACACCGGCCTCCCAGATACGCAGTATTTT.

This rearrangement joins TRBV28 to TRBJ2-7; the D gene is possibly TRBD2 (5 bases). CDR1 is MDHEN and CDR2 is SYDVKM in the germline V gene. Trimming took 8 bases from V and 1 from J, leaving 12 bases between them. This CDR3 has 13 residues. This CDR3 reads CASLDRGSYEQYF. The CDR3 coding sequence is TGTGCCAGCCTCGACCGGGGATCCTACGAGCAGTACTTC. The complete variable domain, with remaining parts taken from reference TRBV28 and TRBJ2-7, reads DVKVTQSSRYLVKRTGEKVFLECVQDMDHENMFWYRQDPGLGLRLIYFSYDVKMKEKGDIPEGYSVSREKKERFSLILESASTNQTSMYLCASLDRGSYEQYFGPGTRLTVT.